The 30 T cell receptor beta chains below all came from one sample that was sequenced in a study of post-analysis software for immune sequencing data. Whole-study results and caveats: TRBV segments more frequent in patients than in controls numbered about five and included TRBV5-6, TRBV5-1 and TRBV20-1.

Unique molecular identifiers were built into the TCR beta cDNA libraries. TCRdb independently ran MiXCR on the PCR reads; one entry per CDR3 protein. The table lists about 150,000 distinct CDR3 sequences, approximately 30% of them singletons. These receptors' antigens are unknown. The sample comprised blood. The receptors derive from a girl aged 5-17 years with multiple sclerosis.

The CDR3 protein is CASSLRDSYEQYF. The CDR3 DNA sequence: TGTGCCAGCAGCCTCCGGGACAGCTACGAGCAGTACTTC. The chain has TRBV6-1 and TRBJ2-7; 7 bases match TRBD1. The germline gives CDR1 MNHNS, CDR2 SASEGT. The CDR3 is 13 amino acids. V lost 6 bases and J lost 3; bases outside the gene matches: 5.

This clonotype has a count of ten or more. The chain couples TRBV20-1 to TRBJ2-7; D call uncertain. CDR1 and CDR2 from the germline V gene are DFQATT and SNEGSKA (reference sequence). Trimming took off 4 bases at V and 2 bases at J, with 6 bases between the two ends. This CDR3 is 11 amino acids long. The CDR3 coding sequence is TGCAGTGCTACTAACACCTACGAGCAGTACTTC. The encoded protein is CSATNTYEQYF.

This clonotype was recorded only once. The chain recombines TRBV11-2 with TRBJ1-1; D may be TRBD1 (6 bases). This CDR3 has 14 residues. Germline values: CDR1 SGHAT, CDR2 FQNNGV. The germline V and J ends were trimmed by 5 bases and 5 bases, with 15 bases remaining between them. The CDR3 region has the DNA TGTGCCAGCAGCCGCGTACAGGGAGCAACTGAAGCTTTCTTT. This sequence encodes CASSRVQGATEAFF.

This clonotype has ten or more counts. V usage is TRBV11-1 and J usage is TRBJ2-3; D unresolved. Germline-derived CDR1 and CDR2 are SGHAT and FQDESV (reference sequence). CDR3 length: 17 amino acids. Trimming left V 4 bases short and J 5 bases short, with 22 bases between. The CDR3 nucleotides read TGTGCCAGCAGCTCCCTGCCAGACGGACCGCACCAAGATACGCAGTATTTT. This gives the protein CASSSLPDGPHQDTQYF.

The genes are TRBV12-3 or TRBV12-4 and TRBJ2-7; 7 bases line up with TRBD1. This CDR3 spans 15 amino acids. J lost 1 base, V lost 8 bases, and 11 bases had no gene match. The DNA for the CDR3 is TGTGCCAGCCTTTCCAAATCAGGGGGATCCTACGAGCAGTACTTC. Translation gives CASLSKSGGSYEQYF.

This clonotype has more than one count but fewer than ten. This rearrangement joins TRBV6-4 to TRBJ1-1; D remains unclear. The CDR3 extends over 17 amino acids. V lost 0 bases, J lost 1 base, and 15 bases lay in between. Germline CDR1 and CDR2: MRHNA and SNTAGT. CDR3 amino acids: CASSDSSGRRSNTEAFF. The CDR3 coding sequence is TGTGCCAGCAGTGACTCGAGTGGCAGAAGGTCGAACACTGAAGCTTTCTTT.

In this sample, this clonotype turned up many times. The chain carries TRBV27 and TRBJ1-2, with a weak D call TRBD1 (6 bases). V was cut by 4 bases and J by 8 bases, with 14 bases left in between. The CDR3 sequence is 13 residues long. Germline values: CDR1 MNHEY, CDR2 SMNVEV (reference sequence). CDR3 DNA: TGTGCCAGCAGTTCACAGGGAACGGGCGGCTACACCTTC. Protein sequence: CASSSQGTGGYTF.

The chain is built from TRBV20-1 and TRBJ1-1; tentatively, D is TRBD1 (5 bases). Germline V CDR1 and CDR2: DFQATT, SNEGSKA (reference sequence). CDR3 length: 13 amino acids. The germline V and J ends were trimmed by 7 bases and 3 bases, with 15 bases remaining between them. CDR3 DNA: TGCAGTGGAGGAAAGGGGAGGGACACTGAAGCTTTCTTT. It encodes CSGGKGRDTEAFF.

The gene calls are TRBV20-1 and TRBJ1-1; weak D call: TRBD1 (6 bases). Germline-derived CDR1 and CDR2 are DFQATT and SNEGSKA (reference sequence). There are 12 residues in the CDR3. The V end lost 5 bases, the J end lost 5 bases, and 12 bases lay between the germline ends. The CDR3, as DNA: TGCAGTGCTCCCAGGGGTAGGACTGAAGCTTTCTTT. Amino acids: CSAPRGRTEAFF.

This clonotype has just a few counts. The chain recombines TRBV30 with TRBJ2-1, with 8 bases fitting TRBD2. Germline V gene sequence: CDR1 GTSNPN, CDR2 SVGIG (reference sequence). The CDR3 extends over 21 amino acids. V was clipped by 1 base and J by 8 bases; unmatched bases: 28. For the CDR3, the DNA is TGTGCCTGGAGTGCCCGATACACCCCTTTAACACAGAAGCGGGAGCTGGATGAGCAGTTCTTC. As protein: CAWSARYTPLTQKRELDEQFF.

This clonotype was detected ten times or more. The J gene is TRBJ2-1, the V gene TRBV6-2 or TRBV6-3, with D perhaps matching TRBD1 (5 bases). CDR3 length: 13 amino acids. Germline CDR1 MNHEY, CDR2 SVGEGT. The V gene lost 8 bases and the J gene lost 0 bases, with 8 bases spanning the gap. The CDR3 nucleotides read TGTGCCAGCCAGGGCAGCTCCTACAATGAGCAGTTCTTC. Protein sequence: CASQGSSYNEQFF.

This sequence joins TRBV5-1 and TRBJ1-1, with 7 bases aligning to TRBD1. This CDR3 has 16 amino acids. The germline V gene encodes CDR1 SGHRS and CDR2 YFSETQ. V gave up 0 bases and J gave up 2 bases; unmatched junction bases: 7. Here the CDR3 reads CASSLETGAFNTEAFF. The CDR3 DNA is TGCGCCAGCAGCTTGGAAACAGGGGCTTTCAACACTGAAGCTTTCTTT.

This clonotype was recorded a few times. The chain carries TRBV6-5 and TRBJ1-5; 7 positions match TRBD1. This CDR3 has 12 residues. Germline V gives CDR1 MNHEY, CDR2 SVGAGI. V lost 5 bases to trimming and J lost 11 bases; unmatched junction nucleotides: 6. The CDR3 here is CASSDRAGTQHF. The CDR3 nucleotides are TGTGCCAGCAGTGACAGGGCGGGGACCCAGCATTTT.

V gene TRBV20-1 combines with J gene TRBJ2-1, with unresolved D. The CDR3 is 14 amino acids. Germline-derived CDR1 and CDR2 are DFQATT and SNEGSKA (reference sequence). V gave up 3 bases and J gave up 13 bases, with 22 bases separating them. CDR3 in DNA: TGCAGTGCTAGTCGTTCGGGCGGTCAAGAGACCCAGTTCTTC. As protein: CSASRSGGQETQFF.

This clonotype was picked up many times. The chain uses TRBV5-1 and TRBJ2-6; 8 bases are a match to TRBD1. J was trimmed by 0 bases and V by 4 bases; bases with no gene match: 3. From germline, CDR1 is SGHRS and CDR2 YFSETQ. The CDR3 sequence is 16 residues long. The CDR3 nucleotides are TGCGCCAGCAGCGCGACAGGGGACTCTGGGGCCAACGTCCTGACTTTC. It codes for CASSATGDSGANVLTF. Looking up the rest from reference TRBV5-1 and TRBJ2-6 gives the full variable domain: KAGVTQTPRYLIKTRGQQVTLSCSPISGHRSVSWYQQTPGQGLQFLFEYFSETQRNKGNFPGRFSGRQFSNSRSEMNVSTLELGDSALYLCASSATGDSGANVLTFGAGSRLTVL.

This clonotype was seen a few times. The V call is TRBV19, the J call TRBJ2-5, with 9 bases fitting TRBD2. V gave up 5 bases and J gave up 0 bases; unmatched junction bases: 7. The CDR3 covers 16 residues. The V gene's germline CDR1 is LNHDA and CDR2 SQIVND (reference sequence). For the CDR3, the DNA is TGTGCCAGTAGTGCCCGGCTAGCGGGGCACCAAGAGACCCAGTACTTC. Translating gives CASSARLAGHQETQYF.

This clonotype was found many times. In DNA form, the CDR3 reads TGTGCCAGCAGCGGGACGGTAGCCTACGAGCAGTACTTC. It specifies CASSGTVAYEQYF. This chain uses TRBV12-3 or TRBV12-4 with TRBJ2-7; D is possibly TRBD1 or TRBD2 (5 bases each). The CDR3 covers 13 residues. V lost 6 bases and J 2 bases, leaving 11 bases between the germline ends.

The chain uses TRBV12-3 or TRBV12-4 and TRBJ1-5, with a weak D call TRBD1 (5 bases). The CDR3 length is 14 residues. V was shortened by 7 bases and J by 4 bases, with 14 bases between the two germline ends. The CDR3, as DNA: TGTGCCAGCACCCAAGGGGCAGCAAATCAGCCCCAGCATTTT. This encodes CASTQGAANQPQHF.

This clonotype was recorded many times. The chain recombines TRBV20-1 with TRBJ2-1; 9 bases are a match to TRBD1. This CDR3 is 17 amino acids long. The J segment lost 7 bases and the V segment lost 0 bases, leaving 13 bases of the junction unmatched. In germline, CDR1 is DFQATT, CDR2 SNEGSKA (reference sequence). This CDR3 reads CSARDPGTGIEGNEQFF. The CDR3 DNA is TGCAGTGCTAGAGACCCCGGGACAGGGATAGAGGGGAATGAGCAGTTCTTC.

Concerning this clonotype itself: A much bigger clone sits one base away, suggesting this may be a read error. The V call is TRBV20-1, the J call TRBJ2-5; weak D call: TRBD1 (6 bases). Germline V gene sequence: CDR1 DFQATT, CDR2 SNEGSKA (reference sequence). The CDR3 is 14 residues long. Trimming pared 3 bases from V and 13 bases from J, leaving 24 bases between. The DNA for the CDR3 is TGCAGTGCTAGCGGGGCCAGGGGAAAGTACGAGCGGTACTTC. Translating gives CSASGARGKYERYF.

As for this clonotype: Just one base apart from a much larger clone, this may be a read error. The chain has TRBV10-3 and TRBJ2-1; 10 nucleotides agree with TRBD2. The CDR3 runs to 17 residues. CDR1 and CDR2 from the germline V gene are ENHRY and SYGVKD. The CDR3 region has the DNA TGTGTCATCAGCATCCTGACCGGGACTAGCGCCGGTAATGAGCAGTTCTTC. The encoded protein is CVISILTGTSAGNEQFF.

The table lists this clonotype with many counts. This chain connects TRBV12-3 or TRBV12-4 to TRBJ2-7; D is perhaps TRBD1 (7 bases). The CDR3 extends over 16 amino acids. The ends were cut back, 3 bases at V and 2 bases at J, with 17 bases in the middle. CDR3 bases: TGTGCCAGCAGTTTCCCAGGGGGAGGCATACCCTACGAGCAGTACTTC. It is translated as CASSFPGGGIPYEQYF.

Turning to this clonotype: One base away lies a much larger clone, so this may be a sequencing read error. Here the CDR3 DNA reads TGTGCCAGCAGGTGGAGGACAGGGGACGGGGAGCAGTACTTC. It yields the protein CASRWRTGDGEQYF. The V gene is TRBV6-6, the J gene TRBJ2-4; 9 positions match TRBD1. CDR1 and CDR2 (germline): MNHNY, SVGAGI (reference sequence). This CDR3 region has 14 residues. V lost 6 bases to trimming and J lost 13 bases; unmatched junction nucleotides: 13.

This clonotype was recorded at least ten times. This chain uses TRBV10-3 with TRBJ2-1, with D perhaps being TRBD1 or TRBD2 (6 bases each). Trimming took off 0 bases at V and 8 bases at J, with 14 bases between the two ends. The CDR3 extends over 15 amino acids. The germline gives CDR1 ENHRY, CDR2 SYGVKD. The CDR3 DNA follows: TGTGCCATCAGTGAGTCGAGAGGGGGAGGCTATGAGCAGTTCTTC. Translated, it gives CAISESRGGGYEQFF.

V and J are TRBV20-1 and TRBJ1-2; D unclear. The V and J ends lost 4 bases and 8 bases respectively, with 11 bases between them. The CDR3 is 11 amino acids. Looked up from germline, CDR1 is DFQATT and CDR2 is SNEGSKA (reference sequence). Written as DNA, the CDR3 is TGCAGTGCTATGGCCGGGATCGGCTACACCTTC. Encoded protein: CSAMAGIGYTF.

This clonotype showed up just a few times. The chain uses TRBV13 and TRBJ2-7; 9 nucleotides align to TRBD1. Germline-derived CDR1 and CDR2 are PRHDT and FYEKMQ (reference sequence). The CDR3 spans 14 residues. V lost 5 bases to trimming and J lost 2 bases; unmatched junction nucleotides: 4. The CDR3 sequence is CASSPRTGAYEQYF. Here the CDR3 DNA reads TGTGCCAGCAGCCCACGGACAGGGGCCTACGAGCAGTACTTC.

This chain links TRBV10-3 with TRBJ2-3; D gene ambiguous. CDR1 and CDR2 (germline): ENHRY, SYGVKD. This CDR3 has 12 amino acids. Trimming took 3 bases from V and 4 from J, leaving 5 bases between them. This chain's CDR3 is CAISEVADTQYF. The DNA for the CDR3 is TGTGCCATCAGTGAAGTCGCAGATACGCAGTATTTT.

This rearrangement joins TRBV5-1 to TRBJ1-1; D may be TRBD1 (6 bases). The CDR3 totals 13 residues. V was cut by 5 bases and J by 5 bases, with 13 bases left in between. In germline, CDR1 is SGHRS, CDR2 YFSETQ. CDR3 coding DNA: TGCGCCAGCAGTGGGGGCTTGGAGACTGAAGCTTTCTTT. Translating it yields CASSGGLETEAFF.

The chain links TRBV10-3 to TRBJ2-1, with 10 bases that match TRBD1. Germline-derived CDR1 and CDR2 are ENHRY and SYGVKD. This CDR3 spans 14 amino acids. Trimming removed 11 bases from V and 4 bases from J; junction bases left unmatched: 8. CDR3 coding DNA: TGTGCCGTCAATCCGGGACAGGGGTACAATGAGCAGTTCTTC. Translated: CAVNPGQGYNEQFF.

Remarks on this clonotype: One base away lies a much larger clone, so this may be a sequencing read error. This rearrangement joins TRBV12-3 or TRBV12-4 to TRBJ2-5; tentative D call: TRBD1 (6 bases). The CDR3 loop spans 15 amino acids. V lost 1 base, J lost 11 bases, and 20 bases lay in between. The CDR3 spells CASSLEGVVSYKQYF. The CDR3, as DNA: TGTGCCAGCAGTTTAGAGGGGGTAGTATCCTACAAGCAGTACTTC.